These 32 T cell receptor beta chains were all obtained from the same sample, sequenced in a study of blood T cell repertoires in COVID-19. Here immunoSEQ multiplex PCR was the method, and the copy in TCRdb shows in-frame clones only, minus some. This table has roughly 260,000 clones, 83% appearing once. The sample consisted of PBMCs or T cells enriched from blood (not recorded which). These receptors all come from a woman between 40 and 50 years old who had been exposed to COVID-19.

CDR3 amino acids: CASSQGVAFSTDTQYF. DNA of the CDR3: TGTGCCAGCAGCCAAGGAGTAGCATTTAGCACAGATACGCAGTATTTT. The V call is TRBV4-2, the J call TRBJ2-3; D gene uncertain. The CDR3 is made up of 16 amino acids. Per the germline V gene, CDR1 is LGHNA and CDR2 is YNFKEQ. With 1 base removed from V and 0 bases from J, the gap between germline ends came to 11 bases.

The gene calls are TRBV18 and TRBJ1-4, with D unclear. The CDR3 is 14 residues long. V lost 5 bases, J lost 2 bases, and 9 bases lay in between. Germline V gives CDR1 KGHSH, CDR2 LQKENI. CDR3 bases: TGTGCCAGCTCATCGGGAACTACTAATGAAAAACTGTTTTTT. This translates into CASSSGTTNEKLFF.

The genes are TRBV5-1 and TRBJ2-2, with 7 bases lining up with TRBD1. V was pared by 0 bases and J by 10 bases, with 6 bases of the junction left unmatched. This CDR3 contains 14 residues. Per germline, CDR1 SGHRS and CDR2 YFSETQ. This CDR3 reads CASSLGQGTEELFF. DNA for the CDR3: TGCGCCAGCAGCTTGGGACAGGGAACGGAGGAGCTGTTTTTT.

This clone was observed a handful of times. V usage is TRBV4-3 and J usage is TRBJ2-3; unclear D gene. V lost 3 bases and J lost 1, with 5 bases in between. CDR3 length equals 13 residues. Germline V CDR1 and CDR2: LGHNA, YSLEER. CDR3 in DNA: TGCGCCAGCAGCCACCGGGGCACAGATACGCAGTATTTT. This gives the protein CASSHRGTDTQYF.

The CDR3: CASSELLNTGELFF. The CDR3 DNA is TGTGCCAGCAGCGAACTACTGAACACCGGGGAGCTGTTTTTT. V is TRBV11-2 and J is TRBJ2-2, with D unresolved. V was trimmed by 5 bases and J by 1 base, leaving 8 bases between them. From germline, CDR1 is SGHAT and CDR2 FQNNGV. This CDR3 is 14 amino acids long. The full variable domain, rest sourced from reference TRBV11-2 and TRBJ2-2, is EAGVAQSPRYKIIEKRQSVAFWCNPISGHATLYWYQQILGQGPKLLIQFQNNGVVDDSQLPKDRFSAERLKGVDSTLKIQPAKLEDSAVYLCASSELLNTGELFFGEGSRLTVL.

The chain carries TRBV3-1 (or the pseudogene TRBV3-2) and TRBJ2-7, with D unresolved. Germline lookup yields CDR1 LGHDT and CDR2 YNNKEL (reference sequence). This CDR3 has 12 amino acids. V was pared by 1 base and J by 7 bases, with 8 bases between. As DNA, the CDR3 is TGTGCCAGCAGCCAAGCGACCAGGGAGCAGTACTTC. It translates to CASSQATREQYF.

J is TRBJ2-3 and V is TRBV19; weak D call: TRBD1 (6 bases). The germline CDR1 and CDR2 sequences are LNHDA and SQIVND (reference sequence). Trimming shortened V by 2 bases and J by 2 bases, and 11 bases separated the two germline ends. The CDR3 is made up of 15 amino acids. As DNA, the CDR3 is TGTGCCAGTAGTATACTACCAGGGGCCACAGATACGCAGTATTTT. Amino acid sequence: CASSILPGATDTQYF. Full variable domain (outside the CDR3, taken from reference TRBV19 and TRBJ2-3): DGGITQSPKYLFRKEGQNVTLSCEQNLNHDAMYWYRQDPGQGLRLIYYSQIVNDFQKGDIAEGYSVSREKKESFPLTVTSAQKNPTAFYLCASSILPGATDTQYFGPGTRLTVL.

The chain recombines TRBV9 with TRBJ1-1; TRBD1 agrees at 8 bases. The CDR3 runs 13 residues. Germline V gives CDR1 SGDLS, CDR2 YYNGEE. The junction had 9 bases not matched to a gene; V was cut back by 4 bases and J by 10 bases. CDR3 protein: CASSKGQGAPAFF. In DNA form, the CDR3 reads TGTGCCAGCAGCAAAGGGCAGGGGGCGCCAGCTTTCTTT.

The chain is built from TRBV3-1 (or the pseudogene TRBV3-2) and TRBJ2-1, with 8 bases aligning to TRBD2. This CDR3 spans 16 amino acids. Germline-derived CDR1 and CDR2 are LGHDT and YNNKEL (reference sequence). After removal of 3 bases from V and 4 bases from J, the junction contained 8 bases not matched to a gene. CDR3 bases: TGTGCCAGCAGCCACCCCGAGAAGCGGGGGTACAATGAGCAGTTCTTC. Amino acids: CASSHPEKRGYNEQFF.

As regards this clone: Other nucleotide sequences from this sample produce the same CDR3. The CDR3 protein is CASSPAQGLNTEAFF. In nucleotides, the CDR3 is TGTGCCAGCTCACCGGCACAGGGGTTGAACACTGAAGCTTTCTTT. The chain carries TRBV18 and TRBJ1-1; 7 nucleotides line up with TRBD1. This CDR3 comprises 15 residues. CDR1 is KGHSH and CDR2 is LQKENI in the germline V gene. Losses at the gene ends were 3 bases for V and 0 bases for J; bases not matched to a gene: 4.

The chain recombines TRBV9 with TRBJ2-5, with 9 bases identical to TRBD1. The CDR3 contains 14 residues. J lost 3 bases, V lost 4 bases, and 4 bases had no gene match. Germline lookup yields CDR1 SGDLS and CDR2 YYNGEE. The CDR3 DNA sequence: TGTGCCAGCAGCCCGAGGGACAGGGAAGAGACCCAGTACTTC. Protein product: CASSPRDREETQYF.

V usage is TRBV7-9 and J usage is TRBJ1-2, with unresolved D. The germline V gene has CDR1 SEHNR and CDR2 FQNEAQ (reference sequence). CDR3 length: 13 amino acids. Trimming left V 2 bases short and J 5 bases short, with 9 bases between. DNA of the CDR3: TGTGCCAGCAGCTTAAATGGAGGGTATGGCTACACCTTC. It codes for CASSLNGGYGYTF.

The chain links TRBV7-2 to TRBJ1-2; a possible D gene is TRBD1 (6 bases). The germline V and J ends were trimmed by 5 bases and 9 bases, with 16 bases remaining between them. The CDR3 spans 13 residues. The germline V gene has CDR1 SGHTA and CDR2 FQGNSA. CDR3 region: CASSSYRDDRYTF. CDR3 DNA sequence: TGTGCCAGCAGCAGCTACAGGGATGACCGCTACACCTTC. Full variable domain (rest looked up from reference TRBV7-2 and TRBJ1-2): GAGVSQSPSNKVTEKGKDVELRCDPISGHTALYWYRQSLGQGLEFLIYFQGNSAPDKSGLPSDRFSAERTGGSVSTLTIQRTQQEDSAVYLCASSSYRDDRYTFGSGTRLTVV.

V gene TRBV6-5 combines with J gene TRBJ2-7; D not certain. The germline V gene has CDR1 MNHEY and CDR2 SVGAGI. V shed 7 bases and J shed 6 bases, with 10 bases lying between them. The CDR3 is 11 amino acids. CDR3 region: CASTSVGEQYF. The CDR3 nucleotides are TGTGCCAGCACCTCCGTCGGCGAGCAGTACTTC.

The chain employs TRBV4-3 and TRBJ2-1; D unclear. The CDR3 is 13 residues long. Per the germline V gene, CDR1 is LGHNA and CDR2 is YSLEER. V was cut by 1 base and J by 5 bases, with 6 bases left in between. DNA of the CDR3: TGCGCCAGCAGCCAAGGTAATAACAATGAGCAGTTCTTC. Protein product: CASSQGNNNEQFF.

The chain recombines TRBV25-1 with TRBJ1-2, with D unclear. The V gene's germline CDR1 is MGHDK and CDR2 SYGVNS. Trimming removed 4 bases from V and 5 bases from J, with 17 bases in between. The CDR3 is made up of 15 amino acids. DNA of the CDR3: TGTGCCAGCAGTGGAAAACAGTGGACTGGGTATGGCTACACCTTC. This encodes CASSGKQWTGYGYTF.

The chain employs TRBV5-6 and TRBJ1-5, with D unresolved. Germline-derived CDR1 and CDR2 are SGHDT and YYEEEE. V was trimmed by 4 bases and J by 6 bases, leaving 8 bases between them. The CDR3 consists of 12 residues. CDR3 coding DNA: TGTGCCAGCAGCCTGCCCGGTCAGCCCCAGCATTTT. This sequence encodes CASSLPGQPQHF. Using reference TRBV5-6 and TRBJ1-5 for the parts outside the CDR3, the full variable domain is DAGVTQSPTHLIKTRGQQVTLRCSPKSGHDTVSWYQQALGQGPQFIFQYYEEEERQRGNFPDRFSGHQFPNYSSELNVNALLLGDSALYLCASSLPGQPQHFGDGTRLSIL.

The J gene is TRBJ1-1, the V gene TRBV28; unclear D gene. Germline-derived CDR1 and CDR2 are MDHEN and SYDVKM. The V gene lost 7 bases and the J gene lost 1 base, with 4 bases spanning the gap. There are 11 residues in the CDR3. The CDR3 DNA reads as TGTGCCAGCACCCAGAACACTGAAGCTTTCTTT. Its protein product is CASTQNTEAFF. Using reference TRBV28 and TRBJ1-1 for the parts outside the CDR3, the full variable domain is DVKVTQSSRYLVKRTGEKVFLECVQDMDHENMFWYRQDPGLGLRLIYFSYDVKMKEKGDIPEGYSVSREKKERFSLILESASTNQTSMYLCASTQNTEAFFGQGTRLTVV.

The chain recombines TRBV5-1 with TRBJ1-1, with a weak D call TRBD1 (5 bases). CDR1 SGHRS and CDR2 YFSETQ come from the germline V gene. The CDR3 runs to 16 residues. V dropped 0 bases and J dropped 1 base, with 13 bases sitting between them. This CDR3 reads CASSLAGFRENTEAFF. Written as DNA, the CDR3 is TGCGCCAGCAGCTTGGCAGGGTTTCGAGAGAACACTGAAGCTTTCTTT.

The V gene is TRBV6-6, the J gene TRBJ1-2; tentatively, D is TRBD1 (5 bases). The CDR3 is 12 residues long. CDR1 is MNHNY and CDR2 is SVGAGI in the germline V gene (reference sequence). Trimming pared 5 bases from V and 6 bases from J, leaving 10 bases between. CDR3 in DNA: TGTGCCAGCAGTCGGGGAGGGGATGGCTACACCTTC. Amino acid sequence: CASSRGGDGYTF.

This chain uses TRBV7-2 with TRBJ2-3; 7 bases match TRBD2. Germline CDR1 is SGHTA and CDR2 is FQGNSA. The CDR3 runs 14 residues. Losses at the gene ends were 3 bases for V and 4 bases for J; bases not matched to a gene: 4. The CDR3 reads CASSFLAESDTQYF. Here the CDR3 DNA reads TGTGCCAGCAGCTTTCTAGCGGAGTCAGATACGCAGTATTTT.

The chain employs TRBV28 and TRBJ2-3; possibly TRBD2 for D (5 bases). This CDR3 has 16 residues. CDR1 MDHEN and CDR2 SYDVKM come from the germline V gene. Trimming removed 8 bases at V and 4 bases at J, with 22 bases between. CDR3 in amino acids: CASRSPMRGFADTQYF. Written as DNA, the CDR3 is TGTGCCAGCCGGTCACCAATGCGCGGGTTCGCAGATACGCAGTATTTT.

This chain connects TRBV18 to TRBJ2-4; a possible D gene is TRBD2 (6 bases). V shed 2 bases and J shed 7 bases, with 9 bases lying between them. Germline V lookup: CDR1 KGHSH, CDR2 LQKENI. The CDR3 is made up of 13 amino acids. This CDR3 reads CASSPTSLNIQYF. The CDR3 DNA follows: TGTGCCAGCTCACCAACTAGCTTGAACATTCAGTACTTC.

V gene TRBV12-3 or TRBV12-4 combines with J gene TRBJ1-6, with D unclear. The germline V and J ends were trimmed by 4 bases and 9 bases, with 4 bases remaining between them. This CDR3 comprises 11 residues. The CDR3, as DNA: TGTGCCAGCAGTTCGGGTTCACCCCTCCACTTT. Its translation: CASSSGSPLHF.

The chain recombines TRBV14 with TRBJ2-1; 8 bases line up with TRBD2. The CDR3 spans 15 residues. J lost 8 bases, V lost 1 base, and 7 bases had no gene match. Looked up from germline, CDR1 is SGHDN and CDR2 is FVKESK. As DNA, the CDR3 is TGTGCCAGCAGCCAAGGACGCGGGGGGACCTATGAGCAGTTCTTC. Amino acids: CASSQGRGGTYEQFF.

CDR3 loop: CASGRGQSMNTEAFF. The CDR3 region has the DNA TGTGCTAGTGGGCGGGGACAGTCCATGAACACTGAAGCTTTCTTT. This chain joins TRBV12-5 and TRBJ1-1; 7 bases are shared with TRBD1. Germline lookup yields CDR1 LGHNT and CDR2 FRNRAP. Trimming took 6 bases from V and 0 from J; bases not matched to a gene: 7. The CDR3 has 15 amino acids.

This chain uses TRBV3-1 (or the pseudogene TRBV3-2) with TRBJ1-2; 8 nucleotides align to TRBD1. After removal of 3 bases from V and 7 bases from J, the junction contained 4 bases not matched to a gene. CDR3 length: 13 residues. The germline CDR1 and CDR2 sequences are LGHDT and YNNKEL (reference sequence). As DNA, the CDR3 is TGTGCCAGCAGCCAGCAGGGGGCAGGTGGCTACACCTTC. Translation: CASSQQGAGGYTF.

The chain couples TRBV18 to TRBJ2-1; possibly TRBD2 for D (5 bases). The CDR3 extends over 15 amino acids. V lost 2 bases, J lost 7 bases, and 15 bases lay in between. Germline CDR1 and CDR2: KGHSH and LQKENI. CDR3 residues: CASSPMAGGENEQFF. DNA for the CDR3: TGTGCCAGCTCACCAATGGCAGGTGGGGAGAATGAGCAGTTCTTC.

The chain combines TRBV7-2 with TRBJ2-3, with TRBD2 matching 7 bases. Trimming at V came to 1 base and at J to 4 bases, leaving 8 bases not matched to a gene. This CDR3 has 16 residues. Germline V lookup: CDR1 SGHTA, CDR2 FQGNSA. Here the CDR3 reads CASSLVAGGSADTQYF. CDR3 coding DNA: TGTGCCAGCAGCTTAGTGGCCGGGGGGAGCGCAGATACGCAGTATTTT.

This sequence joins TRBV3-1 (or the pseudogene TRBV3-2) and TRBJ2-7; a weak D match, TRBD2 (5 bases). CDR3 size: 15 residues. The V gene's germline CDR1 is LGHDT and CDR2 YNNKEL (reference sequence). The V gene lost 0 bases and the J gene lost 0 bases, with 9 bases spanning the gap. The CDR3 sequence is CASSQERRGSYEQYF. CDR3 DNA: TGTGCCAGCAGCCAAGAACGACGGGGCTCCTACGAGCAGTACTTC.

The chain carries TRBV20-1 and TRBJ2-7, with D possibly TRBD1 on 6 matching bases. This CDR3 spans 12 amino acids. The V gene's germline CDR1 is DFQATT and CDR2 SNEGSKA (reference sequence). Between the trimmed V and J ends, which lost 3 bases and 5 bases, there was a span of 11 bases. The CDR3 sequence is CSASSRGNEQYF. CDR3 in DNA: TGCAGTGCTAGTTCCAGGGGCAACGAGCAGTACTTC.

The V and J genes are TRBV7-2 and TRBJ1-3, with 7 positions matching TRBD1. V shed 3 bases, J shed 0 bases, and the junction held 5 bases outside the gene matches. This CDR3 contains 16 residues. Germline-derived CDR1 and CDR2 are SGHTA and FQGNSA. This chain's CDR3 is CASSLGQTNSGNTIYF. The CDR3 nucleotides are TGTGCCAGCAGCTTGGGACAGACCAACTCTGGAAACACCATATATTTT.